This T cell receptor (beta chain) was retrieved from a study of identical twins. Each CDR3 protein is one row after TCRdb ran MiXCR on the 5' RACE reads. This table has a few hundred thousand distinct CDR3 sequences, about 18% appearing once. This clonotype has a handful of counts. Antigen specificity is unknown. General study points: There was more out-of-frame TCR alpha sharing in monozygotic twins than models estimated.

Germline V lookup: CDR1 DFQATT, CDR2 SNEGSKA (reference sequence). The CDR3 runs 15 residues. The V and J ends lost 4 bases and 1 base, in that order; junction bases with no gene match: 4. This clonotype was sampled from a man between 50 and 59 years old in good health. This chain links TRBV20-1 with TRBJ2-1; 10 bases align to TRBD2. Sequencing was carried out using naive T cells sorted from blood. The DNA of the CDR3 is TGCAGTGCTACGCTAGCGGGAGTTTCCTACAATGAGCAGTTCTTC. This codes for CSATLAGVSYNEQFF.